This paragraph covers one TCR beta chain sequence. Its antigen remains unidentified. The source of the sample is a study of cytomegalovirus exposure and HLA in healthy donors. In the study overall: One earlier analysis, a look at roughly 170 million T cells, found 117 million unique TCR beta sequences.

60 Vbeta and 13 Jbeta primers were used in PCR. The data were produced by immunoSEQ multiplex PCR, yet TCRdb's version contains in-frame clones alone and is incomplete. The sample yields under 200,000 clones, 79% seen once. Points from the study as a whole: Only CMV serostatus was available as immune exposure information. Previously analyzed data showed that most TCR beta V segments were productive at a frequency of about 90% or about 30%.

V was cut by 0 bases and J by 11 bases, with 9 bases left in between. CDR3 length equals 12 residues. Germline assignment: CDR1 KGHSH and CDR2 LQKENI. This chain links TRBV18 with TRBJ2-3; D is perhaps TRBD2 (5 bases). Sequencing was carried out using PBMCs. The clonotype comes from a male donor in good health and CMV-seropositive. The CDR3 nucleotides are TGTGCCAGCTCACCACCGCTAGCCGGGCAGTATTTT. Protein: CASSPPLAGQYF.